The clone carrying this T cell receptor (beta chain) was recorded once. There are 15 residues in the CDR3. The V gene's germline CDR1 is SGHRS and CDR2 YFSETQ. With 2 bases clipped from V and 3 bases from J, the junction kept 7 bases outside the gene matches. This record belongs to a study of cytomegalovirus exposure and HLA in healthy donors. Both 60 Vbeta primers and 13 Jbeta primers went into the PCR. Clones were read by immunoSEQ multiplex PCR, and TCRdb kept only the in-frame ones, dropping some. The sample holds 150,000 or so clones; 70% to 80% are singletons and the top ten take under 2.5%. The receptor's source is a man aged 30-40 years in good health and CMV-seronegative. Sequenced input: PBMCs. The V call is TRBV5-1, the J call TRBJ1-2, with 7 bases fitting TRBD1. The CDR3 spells CASSLRQGSYYGYTF. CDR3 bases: TGCGCCAGCAGCTTAAGACAGGGAAGTTACTATGGCTACACCTTC.